This TCR beta chain is drawn from a study of sequential checkpoint blockade in melanoma. Study-level information: Arm A got nivolumab then ipilimumab; arm B the reverse, 1:1.

Repertoires were generated with immunoSEQ multiplex PCR, while TCRdb's copy carries only in-frame clones and drops some. The sample consists of some 6,000 clones, around nine tenths of them appearing once. The CDR3 runs 16 residues. Germline V lookup: CDR1 MNHNS, CDR2 SASEGT. V dropped 0 bases and J dropped 0; count of bases not matched to a gene: 2. As for treatment: randomized to nivolumab then ipilimumab (arm A) or the reverse (arm B). Patients had received no earlier DNA-damaging chemotherapy. Live CD3+CD8+ CD19− CD56− cells were sorted from PBMCs. The chain uses TRBV6-1 and TRBJ1-2, with 9 bases matching TRBD1. This specimen was CD8+ T cells sorted from blood (inferred from file names), taken from a patient given nivolumab and ipilimumab in sequence. This TCR was sampled from a human donor with melanoma. The CDR3 region is CASSEAWTGANYGYTF. CDR3 nucleotides: TGTGCCAGCAGTGAAGCTTGGACAGGGGCTAACTATGGCTACACCTTC.